The clone carrying this T cell receptor (beta chain) has at least ten counts. Its antigen is still unknown. This entry is derived from a study of identical twins. General study points: In drawing conclusions, the study used cross-sectional statistical analysis and did not follow the same donors.

Healthy Caucasians provided all donations. TCRdb re-derived calls from the 5' RACE reads in MiXCR, one entry per CDR3 protein. The sample lists some 96,000 distinct CDR3 sequences, 4.5% to 6.5% occurring once. The TCR was taken from a woman in her fifties or sixties in good health. The sequenced material came from memory T cells sorted from blood.

DNA of the CDR3: TGTGCCAGCTCCTTTATAGCGGGAGTCGTGACCCAGTACTTC. Translation: CASSFIAGVVTQYF. The J gene is TRBJ2-5, the V gene TRBV28; TRBD2 agrees at 9 bases. Trimming took 8 bases from V and 7 from J; bases not matched to a gene: 11. The CDR3 spans 14 residues. In germline, CDR1 is MDHEN, CDR2 SYDVKM.